These 30 T cell receptor beta chains originate from one sample sequenced in a study of T cell responses to AZD1222 COVID-19 vaccine. Sequenced by immunoSEQ multiplex PCR; TCRdb stores in-frame clones only, minus some. The sample shows 130,000 or so clones, more than 80% of them seen only once. The sequencing here drew on peripheral blood, taken on day 0 of MenACWY control vaccination. These receptors came from an adult in good health.

The V and J genes are TRBV5-1 and TRBJ1-1; D remains unclear. Germline V gene lookup returns CDR1 SGHRS and CDR2 YFSETQ. This CDR3 has 14 residues. Trimming pared 0 bases from V and 1 base from J, leaving 7 bases between. The CDR3 bases are TGCGCCAGCAGCTTGGGGGGAGGGAACACTGAAGCTTTCTTT. This gives the protein CASSLGGGNTEAFF. The full variable domain, rest sourced from reference TRBV5-1 and TRBJ1-1, is KAGVTQTPRYLIKTRGQQVTLSCSPISGHRSVSWYQQTPGQGLQFLFEYFSETQRNKGNFPGRFSGRQFSNSRSEMNVSTLELGDSALYLCASSLGGGNTEAFFGQGTRLTVV.

The CDR3 here is CASSQWAGTETYEQYF. Written as DNA, the CDR3 is TGTGCCAGCAGCCAATGGGCGGGGACAGAGACCTACGAGCAGTACTTC. The chain joins TRBV3-1 (or the pseudogene TRBV3-2) to TRBJ2-7; D possibly corresponds to TRBD1 (7 bases). Germline CDR1 LGHDT, CDR2 YNNKEL (reference sequence). This CDR3 spans 16 amino acids. V was trimmed by 2 bases and J by 2 bases, leaving 16 bases between them.

The rearrangement links TRBV13 to TRBJ2-5; 8 bases map to TRBD2. This CDR3 has 18 residues. CDR1 and CDR2 (germline): PRHDT, FYEKMQ (reference sequence). Trimming removed 5 bases from V and 0 bases from J; junction bases left unmatched: 14. The CDR3, as DNA: TGTGCCAGCAGCGGCTCAAGCGGGAGCGGTTGGAACCAAGAGACCCAGTACTTC. Amino acids: CASSGSSGSGWNQETQYF. The complete variable domain, with remaining parts taken from reference TRBV13 and TRBJ2-5, reads AAGVIQSPRHLIKEKRETATLKCYPIPRHDTVYWYQQGPGQDPQFLISFYEKMQSDKGSIPDRFSAQQFSDYHSELNMSSLELGDSALYFCASSGSSGSGWNQETQYFGPGTRLLVL.

The CDR3 region has the DNA TGTGCCAGCAGCTTAGAGCGGCTTTGGGGCTACACCTTC. It specifies CASSLERLWGYTF. The rearrangement links TRBV11-2 to TRBJ1-2; D is ambiguous. Germline CDR1 is SGHAT and CDR2 is FQNNGV. The CDR3 is 13 amino acids. V was clipped by 0 bases and J by 8 bases, with 10 bases between them.

The chain is built from TRBV7-9 and TRBJ2-1; D may be TRBD2 (6 bases). The V gene's germline CDR1 is SEHNR and CDR2 FQNEAQ (reference sequence). The CDR3 has 13 amino acids. Trimming shortened V by 4 bases and J by 6 bases, and 10 bases separated the two germline ends. As DNA, the CDR3 is TGTGCCAGCAGCTATATAGCGGCCAATGAGCAGTTCTTC. It is translated as CASSYIAANEQFF.

The chain employs TRBV30 and TRBJ2-1, with 10 bases that match TRBD2. The trim removed 0 bases at V and 9 bases at J, leaving 8 bases unmatched. In germline, CDR1 is GTSNPN, CDR2 SVGIG (reference sequence). The CDR3 runs to 15 residues. This CDR3 reads CAWSVQAGGPGEQFF. CDR3 DNA: TGTGCCTGGAGTGTACAAGCGGGAGGGCCTGGTGAGCAGTTCTTC.

The V gene is TRBV7-6, the J gene TRBJ1-2, with 7 positions matching TRBD1. V shed 5 bases and J 4 bases; nucleotides not matched to a gene: 13. CDR3 size: 16 residues. Germline-derived CDR1 and CDR2 are SGHVS and FNYEAQ. CDR3 DNA: TGTGCCAGCAGCCCTTCCCCTTCCGGGACAGTCTATGGCTACACCTTC. This encodes CASSPSPSGTVYGYTF.

The V call is TRBV30, the J call TRBJ1-4; 8 bases line up with TRBD1. The CDR3 totals 13 residues. Germline V lookup: CDR1 GTSNPN, CDR2 SVGIG (reference sequence). The J segment lost 10 bases and the V segment lost 2 bases, leaving 6 bases of the junction unmatched. The CDR3 here is CAWSSDRAGKLFF. The CDR3 DNA follows: TGTGCCTGGAGTTCGGACAGGGCTGGAAAACTGTTTTTT.

V and J are TRBV9 and TRBJ1-6; D gene ambiguous. CDR3 length: 14 amino acids. V lost 4 bases and J 7 bases, leaving 12 bases between the germline ends. Per the germline V gene, CDR1 is SGDLS and CDR2 is YYNGEE. The CDR3 protein is CASSYGPVNSPLHF. DNA for the CDR3: TGTGCCAGCAGCTATGGGCCGGTAAATTCACCCCTCCACTTT.

The gene calls are TRBV19 and TRBJ2-5; 13 bases agree with TRBD2. This CDR3 has 15 amino acids. In germline, CDR1 is LNHDA, CDR2 SQIVND (reference sequence). V lost 6 bases, J lost 5 bases, and 6 bases stayed unmatched. CDR3: CASSRTSGGRETQYF. The DNA of the CDR3 is TGTGCCAGTAGCCGGACTAGCGGGGGTCGGGAGACCCAGTACTTC.

V usage is TRBV9 and J usage is TRBJ2-7; 8 bases match TRBD1. V dropped 4 bases and J dropped 1; count of bases not matched to a gene: 4. CDR3 length: 14 residues. Germline V gives CDR1 SGDLS, CDR2 YYNGEE. The CDR3, as DNA: TGTGCCAGCAGCCGCGGGACAGGTTCCTACGAGCAGTACTTC. Translation gives CASSRGTGSYEQYF.

Concerning this clone: The same CDR3 arises from other DNA sequences in this sample as well. The chain employs TRBV19 and TRBJ1-5; unclear D gene. Germline values: CDR1 LNHDA, CDR2 SQIVND (reference sequence). CDR3 length: 13 residues. Trimming cost V 1 base and J 4 bases, with 5 bases left between them. The CDR3 sequence: CASSIGRNQPQHF. For the CDR3, the DNA is TGTGCCAGTAGTATAGGCAGAAATCAGCCCCAGCATTTT.

The chain employs TRBV30 and TRBJ1-5; tentative D call: TRBD1 (5 bases). CDR1 is GTSNPN, CDR2 SVGIG, per germline (reference sequence). The CDR3 runs 13 residues. V was cut by 1 base and J by 1 base, with 5 bases left in between. CDR3 sequence: CAWSGDSNQPQHF. CDR3 sequence (DNA): TGTGCCTGGAGTGGGGACAGCAATCAGCCCCAGCATTTT.

The chain uses TRBV11-2 and TRBJ1-2; TRBD1 matches at 10 bases. Germline trimming cut 5 bases from V and 4 bases from J; bases unmatched to any gene: 7. The germline V gene encodes CDR1 SGHAT and CDR2 FQNNGV. The CDR3 sequence is 15 residues long. The CDR3 DNA reads as TGTGCCAGCAGCGACGACAGGGGGCAGGTCTATGGCTACACCTTC. Its protein product is CASSDDRGQVYGYTF.

The chain joins TRBV9 to TRBJ2-1, with D perhaps matching TRBD2 (6 bases). Germline CDR1 reads SGDLS; CDR2 reads YYNGEE. This CDR3 has 15 residues. V was shortened by 0 bases and J by 4 bases, with 11 bases between the two germline ends. As DNA, the CDR3 is TGTGCCAGCAGCGTAGAAGGGAGGATATACAATGAGCAGTTCTTC. This gives the protein CASSVEGRIYNEQFF.

The chain links TRBV11-2 to TRBJ2-1; TRBD1 or TRBD2 may be the D gene (6 bases each). Germline lookup yields CDR1 SGHAT and CDR2 FQNNGV. The CDR3 spans 14 residues. Deletions cut 7 bases from V and 7 bases from J, with 17 bases between. Here the CDR3 reads CASTNFGGRNEQFF. CDR3 DNA sequence: TGTGCCAGCACCAACTTCGGGGGCCGTAATGAGCAGTTCTTC.

The rearrangement uses TRBV18 and TRBJ1-6; 8 bases are a match to TRBD1. There are 15 residues in the CDR3. Per the germline V gene, CDR1 is KGHSH and CDR2 is LQKENI. The V segment lost 2 bases and the J segment 9 bases; nucleotides outside the gene matches: 6. As DNA, the CDR3 is TGTGCCAGCTCACCAAATCAGGGGGCAGGTTCACCCCTCCACTTT. Protein sequence: CASSPNQGAGSPLHF.

The chain carries TRBV9 and TRBJ1-4; D is unclear. The CDR3 is 17 amino acids. Germline V gives CDR1 SGDLS, CDR2 YYNGEE. The V and J ends lost 3 bases and 6 bases respectively, with 21 bases between them. CDR3 coding DNA: TGTGCCAGCAGCGCGGGAGGCCCGCGACGAGTAGATGAAAAACTGTTTTTT. Encoded protein: CASSAGGPRRVDEKLFF.

The chain links TRBV27 to TRBJ1-1; D not resolved. The germline V gene has CDR1 MNHEY and CDR2 SMNVEV (reference sequence). The CDR3 has 14 amino acids. With 5 bases removed from V and 4 bases from J, the gap between germline ends came to 14 bases. CDR3 nucleotides: TGTGCCAGCAGTCCCCGCCCGGAGGGCACTGAAGCTTTCTTT. It codes for CASSPRPEGTEAFF.

The J gene is TRBJ1-2, the V gene TRBV19, with TRBD1 matching over 8 bases. The CDR3 contains 15 residues. V lost 2 bases, J lost 8 bases, and 10 bases stayed unmatched. CDR1 and CDR2 from the germline V gene are LNHDA and SQIVND (reference sequence). The CDR3 here is CASSITPGGSGGYTF. CDR3 bases: TGTGCCAGTAGTATAACCCCAGGGGGCTCGGGAGGCTACACCTTC.

The genes are TRBV6-4 and TRBJ2-3; 13 positions match TRBD2. The V and J ends lost 4 bases and 5 bases, in that order; junction bases with no gene match: 0. Germline-derived CDR1 and CDR2 are MRHNA and SNTAGT. This CDR3 has 14 amino acids. In DNA, the CDR3 is TGTGCCAGCAGTGGGACTAGCGGGGGAGATACGCAGTATTTT. Protein sequence: CASSGTSGGDTQYF.

The chain employs TRBV28 and TRBJ1-2; D ambiguous. Germline V CDR1 and CDR2: MDHEN, SYDVKM. There are 13 residues in the CDR3. The V and J ends lost 2 bases and 2 bases respectively, with 6 bases between them. The CDR3 nucleotides read TGTGCCAGCAGTTTAACAGTAAACTATGGCTACACCTTC. The encoded protein is CASSLTVNYGYTF.

The rearrangement joins TRBV7-7 to TRBJ2-6; D is undetermined. The V end was cut by 1 base, the J end by 0 bases, with 10 bases between. This CDR3 region has 17 residues. Germline V gene sequence: CDR1 SSHAT, CDR2 FNYEAQ (reference sequence). In DNA, the CDR3 is TGTGCCAGCAGCTTAGGGGCCCCGGGCTCTGGGGCCAACGTCCTGACTTTC. Translated: CASSLGAPGSGANVLTF.

The CDR3 loop is CATSRTDWNTEAFF. The CDR3 coding sequence is TGTGCCACCAGCAGAACCGACTGGAACACTGAAGCTTTCTTT. The chain couples TRBV15 to TRBJ1-1; D not certain. There are 14 residues in the CDR3. V was clipped by 2 bases and J by 1 base, with 8 bases between them. Germline V lookup: CDR1 LNHNV, CDR2 YYDKDF (reference sequence).

CDR3 region: CASSQVAGGGKNIQYF. The CDR3 nucleotides are TGCGCCAGCAGCCAAGTAGCGGGAGGGGGCAAAAACATTCAGTACTTC. The gene calls are TRBV4-3 and TRBJ2-4; 11 bases fit TRBD2. Germline values: CDR1 LGHNA, CDR2 YSLEER. The CDR3 runs 16 residues. V trimming: 1 base; J trimming: 3 bases; junction bases outside the gene matches: 2.

This chain joins TRBV7-2 and TRBJ2-1; 10 bases line up with TRBD2. Germline-derived CDR1 and CDR2 are SGHTA and FQGNSA. The CDR3 runs 15 residues. The V and J ends lost 2 bases and 6 bases, in that order; junction bases with no gene match: 4. CDR3: CASSLQRGGTNEQFF. The CDR3, as DNA: TGTGCCAGCAGCTTACAGCGGGGGGGTACCAATGAGCAGTTCTTC.

Comment on this clone: The same CDR3 arises from other DNA sequences in this sample as well. The V gene is TRBV2, the J gene TRBJ2-7, with TRBD1 identical over 7 bases. This CDR3 spans 14 amino acids. J lost 0 bases, V lost 2 bases, and 1 base had no gene match. Per the germline V gene, CDR1 is SNHLY and CDR2 is FYNNEI. The CDR3 loop reads CASSEQGVSYEQYF. CDR3 sequence (DNA): TGTGCCAGCAGTGAACAGGGGGTCTCCTACGAGCAGTACTTC.

The V call is TRBV5-4, the J call TRBJ2-5, with TRBD2 matching 8 bases. This CDR3 comprises 14 residues. In germline, CDR1 is SGHNT, CDR2 YYREEE (reference sequence). V dropped 2 bases and J dropped 4; count of bases not matched to a gene: 4. The CDR3 is CASSLTGLAETQYF. The CDR3 DNA reads TGTGCCAGCAGCTTAACTGGACTAGCAGAGACCCAGTACTTC.

V usage is TRBV9 and J usage is TRBJ1-3, with 7 bases aligning to TRBD1. V lost 4 bases to trimming and J lost 10 bases; unmatched junction nucleotides: 5. The length of the CDR3 is 12 residues. The V gene's germline CDR1 is SGDLS and CDR2 YYNGEE. The DNA of the CDR3 is TGTGCCAGCAGCTACGGACAGGAGACCATATATTTT. Its translation: CASSYGQETIYF.

The chain links TRBV2 to TRBJ1-1; D is possibly TRBD1 (5 bases). The germline V and J ends were trimmed by 5 bases and 0 bases, with 7 bases remaining between them. Germline CDR1 SNHLY, CDR2 FYNNEI. This CDR3 is built from 13 residues. The CDR3 DNA reads as TGTGCCAGCAGTTTGGGGGTGAACACTGAAGCTTTCTTT. Translating it yields CASSLGVNTEAFF.